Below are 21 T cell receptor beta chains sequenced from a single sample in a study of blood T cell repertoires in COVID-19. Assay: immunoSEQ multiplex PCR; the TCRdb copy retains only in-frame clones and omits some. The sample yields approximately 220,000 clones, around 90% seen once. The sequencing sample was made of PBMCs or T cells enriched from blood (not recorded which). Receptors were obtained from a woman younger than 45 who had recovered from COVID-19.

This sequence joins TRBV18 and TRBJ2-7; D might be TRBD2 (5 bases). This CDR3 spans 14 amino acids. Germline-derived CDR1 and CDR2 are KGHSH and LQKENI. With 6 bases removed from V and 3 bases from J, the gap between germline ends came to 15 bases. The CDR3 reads CASSRNGVSYEQYF. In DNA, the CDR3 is TGTGCCAGCTCCCGGAACGGGGTCAGCTACGAGCAGTACTTC.

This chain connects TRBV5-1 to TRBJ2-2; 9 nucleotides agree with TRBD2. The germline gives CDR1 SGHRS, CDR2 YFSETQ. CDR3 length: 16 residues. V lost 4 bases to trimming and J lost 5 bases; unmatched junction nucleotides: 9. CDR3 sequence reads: CASSPQAGGGTGELFF. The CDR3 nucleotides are TGCGCCAGCAGCCCCCAAGCGGGGGGCGGGACCGGGGAGCTGTTTTTT.

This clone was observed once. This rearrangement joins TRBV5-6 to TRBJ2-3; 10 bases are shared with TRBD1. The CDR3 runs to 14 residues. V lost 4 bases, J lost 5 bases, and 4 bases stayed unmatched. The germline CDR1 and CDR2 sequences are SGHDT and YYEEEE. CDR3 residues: CASSGGTGVDTQYF. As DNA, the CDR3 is TGTGCCAGCAGCGGCGGGACAGGGGTAGATACGCAGTATTTT.

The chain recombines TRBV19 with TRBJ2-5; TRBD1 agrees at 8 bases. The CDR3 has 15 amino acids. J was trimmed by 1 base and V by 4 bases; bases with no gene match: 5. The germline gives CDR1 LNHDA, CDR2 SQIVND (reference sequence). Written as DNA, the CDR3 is TGTGCCAGTAGTAGGACAGGGCCTACCCAAGAGACCCAGTACTTC. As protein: CASSRTGPTQETQYF.

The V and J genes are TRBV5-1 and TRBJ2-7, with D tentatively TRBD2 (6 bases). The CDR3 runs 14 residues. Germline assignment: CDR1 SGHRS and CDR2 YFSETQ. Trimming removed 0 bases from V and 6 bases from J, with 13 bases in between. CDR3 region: CASSLEGRRREQYF. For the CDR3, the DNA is TGCGCCAGCAGCTTGGAGGGGAGGCGGCGCGAGCAGTACTTC.

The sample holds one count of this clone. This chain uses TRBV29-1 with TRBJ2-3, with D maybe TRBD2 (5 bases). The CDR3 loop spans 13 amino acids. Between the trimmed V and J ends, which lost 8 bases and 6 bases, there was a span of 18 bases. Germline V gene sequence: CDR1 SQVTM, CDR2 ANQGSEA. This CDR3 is CSIGEVAWDTQYF. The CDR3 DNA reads TGCAGCATAGGAGAAGTAGCGTGGGATACGCAGTATTTT.

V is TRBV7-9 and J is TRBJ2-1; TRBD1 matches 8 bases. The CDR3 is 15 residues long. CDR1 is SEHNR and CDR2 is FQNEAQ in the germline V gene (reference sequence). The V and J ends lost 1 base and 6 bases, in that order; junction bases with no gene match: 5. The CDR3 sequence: CASSLDRGVTNEQFF. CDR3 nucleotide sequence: TGTGCCAGCAGCTTAGACAGGGGGGTGACCAATGAGCAGTTCTTC.

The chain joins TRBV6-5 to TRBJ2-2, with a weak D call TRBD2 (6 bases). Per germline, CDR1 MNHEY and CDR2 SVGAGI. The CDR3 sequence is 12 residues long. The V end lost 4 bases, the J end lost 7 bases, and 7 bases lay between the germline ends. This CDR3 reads CASSWGVGELFF. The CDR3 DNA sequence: TGTGCCAGCAGTTGGGGGGTCGGGGAGCTGTTTTTT.

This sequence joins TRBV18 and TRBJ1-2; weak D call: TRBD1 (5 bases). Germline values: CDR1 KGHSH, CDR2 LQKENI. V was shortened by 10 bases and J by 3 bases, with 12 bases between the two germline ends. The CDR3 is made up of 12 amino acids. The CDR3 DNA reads TGTGCCACCAGCTTGACAGACTATGGCTACACCTTC. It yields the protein CATSLTDYGYTF.

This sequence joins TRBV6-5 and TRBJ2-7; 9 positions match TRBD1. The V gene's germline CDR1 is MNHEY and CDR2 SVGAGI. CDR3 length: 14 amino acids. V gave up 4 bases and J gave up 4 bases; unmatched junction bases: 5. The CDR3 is CASSLQGAEYEQYF. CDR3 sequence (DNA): TGTGCCAGCAGTTTACAGGGGGCGGAGTACGAGCAGTACTTC.

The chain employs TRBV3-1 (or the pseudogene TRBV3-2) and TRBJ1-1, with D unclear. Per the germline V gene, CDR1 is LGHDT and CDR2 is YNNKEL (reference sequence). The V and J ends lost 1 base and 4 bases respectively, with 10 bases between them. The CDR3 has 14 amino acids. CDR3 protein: CASSQGRGGTEAFF. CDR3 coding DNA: TGTGCCAGCAGCCAAGGGCGGGGAGGCACTGAAGCTTTCTTT.

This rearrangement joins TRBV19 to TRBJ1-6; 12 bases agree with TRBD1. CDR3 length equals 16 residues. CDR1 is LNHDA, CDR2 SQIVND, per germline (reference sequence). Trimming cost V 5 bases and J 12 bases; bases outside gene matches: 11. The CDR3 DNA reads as TGTGCCAGTAGTCGGGACAGGGGGCTCGAGGAGGTACCCCTCCACTTT. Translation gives CASSRDRGLEEVPLHF. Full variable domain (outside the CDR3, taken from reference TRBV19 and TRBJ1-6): DGGITQSPKYLFRKEGQNVTLSCEQNLNHDAMYWYRQDPGQGLRLIYYSQIVNDFQKGDIAEGYSVSREKKESFPLTVTSAQKNPTAFYLCASSRDRGLEEVPLHFGNGTRLTVT.

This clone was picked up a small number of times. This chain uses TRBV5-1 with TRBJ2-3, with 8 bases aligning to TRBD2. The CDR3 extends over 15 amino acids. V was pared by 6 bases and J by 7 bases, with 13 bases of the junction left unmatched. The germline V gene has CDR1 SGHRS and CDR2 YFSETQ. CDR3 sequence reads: CASNQGGGNTNTQYF. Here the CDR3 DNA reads TGCGCCAGCAACCAAGGCGGGGGGAATACAAATACGCAGTATTTT.

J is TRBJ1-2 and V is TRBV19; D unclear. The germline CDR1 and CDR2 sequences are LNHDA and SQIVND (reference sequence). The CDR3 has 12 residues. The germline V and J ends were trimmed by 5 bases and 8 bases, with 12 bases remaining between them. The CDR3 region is CASSLRAEGYTF. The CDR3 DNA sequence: TGTGCCAGTAGTCTCCGCGCGGAGGGCTACACCTTC.

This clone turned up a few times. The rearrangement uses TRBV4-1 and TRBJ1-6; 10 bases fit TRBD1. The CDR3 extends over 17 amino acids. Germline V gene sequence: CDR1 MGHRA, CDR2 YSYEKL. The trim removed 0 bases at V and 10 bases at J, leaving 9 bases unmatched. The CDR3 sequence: CASSQEPGTGDRSPLHF. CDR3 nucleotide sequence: TGCGCCAGCAGCCAAGAACCCGGGACAGGGGACCGATCACCCCTCCACTTT.

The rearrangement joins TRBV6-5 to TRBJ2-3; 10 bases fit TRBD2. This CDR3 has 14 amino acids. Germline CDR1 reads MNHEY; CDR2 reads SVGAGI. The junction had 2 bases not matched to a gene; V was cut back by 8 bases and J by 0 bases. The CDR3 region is CASQRGGSTDTQYF. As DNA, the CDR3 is TGTGCCAGCCAGCGGGGGGGGAGCACAGATACGCAGTATTTT.

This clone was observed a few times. The CDR3 is CASSPLAGGGSETQYF. For the CDR3, the DNA is TGTGCCAGCAGCCCACTAGCGGGGGGCGGATCAGAGACCCAGTACTTC. V is TRBV5-4 and J is TRBJ2-5, with 12 bases identical to TRBD2. The CDR3 sequence is 16 residues long. Germline V gives CDR1 SGHNT, CDR2 YYREEE (reference sequence). Trimming cost V 4 bases and J 4 bases; bases outside gene matches: 8.

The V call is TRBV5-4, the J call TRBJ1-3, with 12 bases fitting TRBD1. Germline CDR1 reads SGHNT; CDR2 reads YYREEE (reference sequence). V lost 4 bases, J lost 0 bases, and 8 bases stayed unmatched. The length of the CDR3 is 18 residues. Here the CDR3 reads CASSNRDRGLASGNTIYF. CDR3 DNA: TGTGCCAGCAGCAACCGGGACAGGGGGCTCGCCTCTGGAAACACCATATATTTT.

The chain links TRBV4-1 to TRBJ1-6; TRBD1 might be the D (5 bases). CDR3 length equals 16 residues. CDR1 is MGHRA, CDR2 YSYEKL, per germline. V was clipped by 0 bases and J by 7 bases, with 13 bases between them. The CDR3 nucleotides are TGCGCCAGCAGCCAAGATGGCAGGGCTGGGAATTCACCCCTCCACTTT. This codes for CASSQDGRAGNSPLHF.

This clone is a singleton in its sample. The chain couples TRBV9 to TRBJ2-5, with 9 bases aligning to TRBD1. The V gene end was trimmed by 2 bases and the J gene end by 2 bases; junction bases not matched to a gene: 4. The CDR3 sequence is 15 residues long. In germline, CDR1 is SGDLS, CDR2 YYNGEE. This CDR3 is CASSVGTGWQETQYF. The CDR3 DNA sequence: TGTGCCAGCAGCGTCGGGACAGGGTGGCAAGAGACCCAGTACTTC. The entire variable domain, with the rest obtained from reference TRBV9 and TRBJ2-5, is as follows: DSGVTQTPKHLITATGQRVTLRCSPRSGDLSVYWYQQSLDQGLQFLIQYYNGEERAKGNILERFSAQQFPDLHSELNLSSLELGDSALYFCASSVGTGWQETQYFGPGTRLLVL.

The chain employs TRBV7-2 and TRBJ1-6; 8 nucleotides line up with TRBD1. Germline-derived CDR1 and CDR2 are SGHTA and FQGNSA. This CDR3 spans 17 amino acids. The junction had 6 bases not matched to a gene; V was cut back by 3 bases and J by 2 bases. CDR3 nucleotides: TGTGCCAGCAGCTTCACAGGGGGTAGGACCTATAATTCACCCCTCCACTTT. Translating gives CASSFTGGRTYNSPLHF.